This TCR beta chain originates from a study of blood T cells in healthy people across ages. PCR was performed a second time for about 6 to 12 cycles using a sample-barcoded 5' primer and a J-beta primer mix. A 12-random-nucleotide template-switch adaptor tagged each cDNA molecule. MiXCR was run by TCRdb on the 5' RACE reads, yielding one entry per CDR3 protein. The data contain around 600,000 distinct CDR3 sequences, roughly 48% of them singletons. This clonotype was seen at least ten times. With 4 bases clipped from V and 6 bases from J, the junction kept 11 bases outside the gene matches. CDR1 and CDR2 from the germline V gene are MNHNY and SVGAGI (reference sequence). CDR3 length equals 15 residues.

J is TRBJ2-7 and V is TRBV6-6; 8 nucleotides align to TRBD2. The source material was blood. This sequence originates from a man older than 75 in good health. DNA of the CDR3: TGTGCCAGCAGTTGGGGGGCTAGCGGGCGGGGCGAGCAGTACTTC. Amino acids: CASSWGASGRGEQYF.